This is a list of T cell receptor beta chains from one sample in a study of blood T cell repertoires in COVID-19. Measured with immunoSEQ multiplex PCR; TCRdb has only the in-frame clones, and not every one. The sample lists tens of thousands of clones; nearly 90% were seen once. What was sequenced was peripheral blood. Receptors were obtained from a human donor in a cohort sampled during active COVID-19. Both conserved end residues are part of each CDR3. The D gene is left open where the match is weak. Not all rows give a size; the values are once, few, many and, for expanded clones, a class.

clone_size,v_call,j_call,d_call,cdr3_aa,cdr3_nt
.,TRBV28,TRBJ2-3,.,CASSLVGADTQYF,TGTGCCAGCAGTTTGGTAGGAGCAGATACGCAGTATTTT
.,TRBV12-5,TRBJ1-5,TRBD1,CASATGQGNQPQHF,TGTGCTAGTGCCACGGGACAGGGCAATCAGCCCCAGCATTTT
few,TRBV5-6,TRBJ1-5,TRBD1,CASSNRDSYQPQHF,TGTGCCAGCAGCAACCGGGACAGCTATCAGCCCCAGCATTTT
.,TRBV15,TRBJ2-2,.,CATSITGTPNTGELFF,TGTGCCACCAGCATAACCGGGACTCCTAACACCGGGGAGCTGTTTTTT
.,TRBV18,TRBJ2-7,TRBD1,CASSPQEGASYEQYF,TGTGCCAGCTCACCACAAGAGGGGGCCTCCTACGAGCAGTACTTC
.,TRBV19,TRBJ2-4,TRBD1,CASKSPDRAAKNIQYF,TGTGCCAGTAAATCCCCGGACAGGGCCGCCAAAAACATTCAGTACTTC
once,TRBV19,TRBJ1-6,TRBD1,CASRRDRGPSPLHF,TGTGCCAGTAGGAGGGACAGGGGCCCATCACCCCTCCACTTT
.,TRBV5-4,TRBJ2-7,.,CASSSSGTYEQYF,TGTGCCAGCAGCAGCTCGGGGACATACGAGCAGTACTTC
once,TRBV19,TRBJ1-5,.,CASSEGHLRGPQHF,TGTGCCAGTAGTGAAGGACATCTCAGGGGGCCCCAGCATTTT
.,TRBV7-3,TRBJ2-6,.,CASSAQGFRANVLTF,TGTGCCAGCAGCGCGCAGGGTTTTAGGGCCAACGTCCTGACTTTC
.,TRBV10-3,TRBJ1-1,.,CAISDGPQANEAFF,TGTGCCATCAGTGACGGCCCTCAGGCTAATGAAGCTTTCTTT
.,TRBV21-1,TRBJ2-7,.,CASGLTGSPYEQYF,TGTGCCAGCGGATTGACAGGGTCCCCCTACGAGCAGTACTTC
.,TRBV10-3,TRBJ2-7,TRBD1,CAISESDRGREQYF,TGTGCCATCAGTGAGTCAGACAGGGGCCGGGAGCAGTACTTC
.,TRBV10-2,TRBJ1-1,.,CASNAARGGNTEAFF,TGCGCCAGCAATGCCGCCAGGGGTGGGAACACTGAAGCTTTCTTT
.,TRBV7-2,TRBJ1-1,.,CASSSLKGNPEAFF,TGTGCCAGCAGCTCATTGAAGGGGAACCCTGAAGCTTTCTTT
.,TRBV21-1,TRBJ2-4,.,CASSNHGGAGRVNIQYF,TGTGCCAGCAGCAACCACGGGGGGGCCGGGAGAGTAAACATTCAGTACTTC
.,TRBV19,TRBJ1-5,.,CATKSSGAQPQHF,TGTGCCACTAAGTCATCAGGGGCCCAGCCCCAGCATTTT
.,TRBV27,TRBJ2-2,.,CASRDSQANTGELFF,TGTGCCAGCAGGGATTCACAGGCGAACACCGGGGAGCTGTTTTTT
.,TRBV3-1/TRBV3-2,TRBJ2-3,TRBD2,CASSQEGGRANTQYF,TGTGCCAGCAGCCAAGAGGGGGGGAGGGCCAATACGCAGTATTTT
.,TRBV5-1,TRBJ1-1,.,CASSLIQENTEAFF,TGCGCCAGCAGCTTGATACAGGAGAACACTGAAGCTTTCTTT
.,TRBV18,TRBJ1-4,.,CASSPLRNEKLFF,TGTGCCAGCTCACCTCTAAGAAATGAAAAACTGTTTTTT
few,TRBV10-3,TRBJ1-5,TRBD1,CAIKGQGNQPQHF,TGTGCCATCAAAGGACAGGGCAATCAGCCCCAGCATTTT
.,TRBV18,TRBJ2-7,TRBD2,CASSPEGLAGTSREQYF,TGTGCCAGCTCACCTGAAGGACTAGCGGGGACGTCCCGCGAGCAGTACTTC
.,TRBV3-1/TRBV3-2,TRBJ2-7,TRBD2,CASSRAGGSSYEQYF,TGTGCCAGCAGCCGAGCGGGGGGGAGCTCCTACGAGCAGTACTTC
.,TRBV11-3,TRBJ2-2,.,CASSPDGGRELFF,TGTGCCAGCAGCCCAGACGGAGGCCGGGAGCTGTTTTTT
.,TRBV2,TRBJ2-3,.,CASSEFARADTQYF,TGTGCCAGCAGTGAATTTGCCCGGGCAGATACGCAGTATTTT
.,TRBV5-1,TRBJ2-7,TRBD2,CASSLMGLGSYEQYF,TGCGCCAGCAGCTTGATGGGACTAGGGTCCTACGAGCAGTACTTC
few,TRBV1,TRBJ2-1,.,CTSSQTSGSSYNEQFF,TGCACCAGCAGCCAAACAAGCGGGAGCTCCTACAATGAGCAGTTCTTC
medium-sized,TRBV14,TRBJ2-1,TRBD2,CASSYLAGDYNEQFF,TGTGCCAGCAGCTATCTAGCGGGGGACTACAATGAGCAGTTCTTC
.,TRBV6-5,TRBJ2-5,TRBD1,CASSWGQGQSQYF,TGTGCCAGCAGTTGGGGACAGGGGCAGTCCCAGTACTTC
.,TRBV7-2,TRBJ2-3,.,CASSLTGGSTDTQYF,TGTGCCAGCAGCCTTACAGGCGGTAGCACAGATACGCAGTATTTT
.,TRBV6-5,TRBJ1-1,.,CASKGDTLNTEAFF,TGTGCCAGCAAGGGGGACACACTGAACACTGAAGCTTTCTTT
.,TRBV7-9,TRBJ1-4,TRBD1,CASSPDRASEKLFF,TGTGCCAGCAGCCCGGACAGGGCGTCGGAAAAACTGTTTTTT
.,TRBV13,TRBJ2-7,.,CASSSKTGLSDEQYF,TGTGCCAGCAGCTCAAAAACCGGACTCTCGGATGAGCAGTACTTC
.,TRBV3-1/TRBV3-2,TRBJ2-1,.,CASSQLDSFNEQFF,TGTGCCAGCAGCCAACTCGACAGTTTCAATGAGCAGTTCTTC
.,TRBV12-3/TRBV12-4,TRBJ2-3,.,CASNQMRGDTQYF,TGTGCCAGCAATCAGATGCGGGGAGATACGCAGTATTTT
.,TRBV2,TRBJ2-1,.,CASTILPKNNEQFF,TGTGCCAGCACTATACTACCGAAAAACAATGAGCAGTTCTTC
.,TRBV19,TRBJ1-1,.,CASSYSMTGNTEAFF,TGTGCCAGTAGTTACTCCATGACAGGGAACACTGAAGCTTTCTTT
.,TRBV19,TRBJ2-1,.,CASRQGRVDEQFF,TGTGCCAGTAGACAGGGAAGAGTTGATGAGCAGTTCTTC
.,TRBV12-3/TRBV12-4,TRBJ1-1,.,CASSLVGYTEAFF,TGTGCCAGCAGTTTGGTCGGGTACACTGAAGCTTTCTTT
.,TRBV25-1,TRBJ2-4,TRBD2,CASSEFRAGEKNIQYF,TGTGCCAGCAGTGAATTTAGAGCGGGAGAAAAAAACATTCAGTACTTC
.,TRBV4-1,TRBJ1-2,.,CASSQEAFAGRDYGYTF,TGCGCCAGCAGCCAGGAGGCCTTCGCGGGGAGGGACTATGGCTACACCTTC
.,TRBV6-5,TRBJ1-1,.,CASSYSGGRYGEAFF,TGTGCCAGCAGTTACTCTGGGGGCAGATACGGTGAAGCTTTCTTT
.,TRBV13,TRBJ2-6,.,CASSYRVGGSGANVLTF,TGTGCCAGCAGCTACAGGGTTGGAGGATCTGGGGCCAACGTCCTGACTTTC
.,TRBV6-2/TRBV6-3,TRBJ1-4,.,CASSYSRSTNEKLFF,TGTGCCAGCAGTTACTCGCGGTCGACTAATGAAAAACTGTTTTTT
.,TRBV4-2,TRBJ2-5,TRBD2,CASSQDMVRGGPQETQYF,TGTGCCAGCAGCCAAGATATGGTCCGGGGGGGCCCTCAAGAGACCCAGTACTTC
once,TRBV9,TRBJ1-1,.,CASSVAIRDTEAFF,TGTGCCAGCAGCGTAGCCATCCGGGACACTGAAGCTTTCTTT
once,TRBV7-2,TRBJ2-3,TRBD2,CASSLGGRDTQYF,TGTGCCAGCAGCTTGGGCGGGAGGGATACGCAGTATTTT
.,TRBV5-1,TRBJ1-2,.,CASSLAQGTYGYTF,TGCGCCAGCAGCTTGGCACAGGGCACGTATGGCTACACCTTC